This T cell receptor (beta chain) was documented in a study of blood T cell repertoires in COVID-19. About the study: The cDNA or gDNA used as material had been derived from T cells, B-cell-depleted T cells, or PBMCs.

Between the trimmed V and J ends, which lost 3 bases and 6 bases, there was a span of 2 bases. The CDR3 extends over 11 amino acids. This clone was found once. Data came from immunoSEQ multiplex PCR; TCRdb stores just in-frame clones and leaves some out. The sample includes hundreds of thousands of clones, roughly 86% of them seen just once. Sequencing was carried out using PBMCs or T cells enriched from blood (not recorded which). The chain combines TRBV12-3 or TRBV12-4 with TRBJ2-2; D not certain. This TCR came from a woman aged 18-29 years who had recovered from COVID-19. The CDR3 DNA sequence: TGTGCCAGCAGTTTCTCCGGGGAGCTGTTTTTT. It codes for CASSFSGELFF.